In this sample, the clone carrying this T cell receptor (beta chain) turned up a few times. As yet, its antigen is unknown. The source of the sample is a study of identical twins. Findings and caveats of the study: Abundant beta clonotypes from cord blood had fewer insertions, unlike memory repertoires, which showed none.

The CDR3 is made up of 13 amino acids. CDR1 DFQATT and CDR2 SNEGSKA come from the germline V gene (reference sequence). The V gene end was trimmed by 4 bases and the J gene end by 2 bases; junction bases not matched to a gene: 4. Using its own MiXCR run on the 5' RACE reads, TCRdb lists one record per CDR3 protein. The sample includes about 1.7 million distinct CDR3 sequences, about 30% of them seen just once. The clonotype comes from a newborn girl in good health. The V and J genes are TRBV20-1 and TRBJ2-7, with 8 bases aligning to TRBD2. Specimen: cord blood. The CDR3 is CSATVAGTYEQYF. In nucleotides, the CDR3 is TGCAGTGCTACGGTAGCGGGAACCTACGAGCAGTACTTC.